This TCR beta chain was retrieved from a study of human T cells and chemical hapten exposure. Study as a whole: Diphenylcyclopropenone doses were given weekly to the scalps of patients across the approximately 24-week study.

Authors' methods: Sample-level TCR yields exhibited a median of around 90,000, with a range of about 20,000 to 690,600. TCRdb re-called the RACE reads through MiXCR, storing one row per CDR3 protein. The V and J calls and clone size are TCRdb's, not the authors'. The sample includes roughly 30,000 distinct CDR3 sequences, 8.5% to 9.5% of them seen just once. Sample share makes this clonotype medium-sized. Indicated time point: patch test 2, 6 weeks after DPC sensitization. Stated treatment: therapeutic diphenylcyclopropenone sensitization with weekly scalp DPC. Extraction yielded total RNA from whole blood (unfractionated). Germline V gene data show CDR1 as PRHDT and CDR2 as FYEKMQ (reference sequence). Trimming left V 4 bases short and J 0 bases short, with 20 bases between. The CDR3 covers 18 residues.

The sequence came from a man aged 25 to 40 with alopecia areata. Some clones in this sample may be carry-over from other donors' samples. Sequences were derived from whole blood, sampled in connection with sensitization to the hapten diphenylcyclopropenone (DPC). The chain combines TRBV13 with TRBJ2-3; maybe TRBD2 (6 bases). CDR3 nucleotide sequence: TGTGCCAGCAGCTCCCCCTTTCACGGCGGGACTAGCACAGATACGCAGTATTTT. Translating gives CASSSPFHGGTSTDTQYF.